These 30 T cell receptor beta chains came from one sample sequenced in a study of cytomegalovirus exposure and HLA in healthy donors. Researchers ran the PCR with 60 Vbeta and 13 Jbeta primers. Method: immunoSEQ multiplex PCR; TCRdb's copy keeps in-frame clones and lacks some. The sample contains over 75,000 clones, around four fifths of which appear only once. The sequenced sample was PBMCs. All receptors come from a man aged 35 to 55 in good health and CMV-seropositive.

The chain employs TRBV5-4 and TRBJ1-1; tentatively, D is TRBD1 (5 bases). Trimming removed 1 base at V and 0 bases at J, with 10 bases between. The CDR3 runs to 15 residues. Germline CDR1 reads SGHNT; CDR2 reads YYREEE (reference sequence). The CDR3 region has the DNA TGTGCCAGCAGCTTGAGTCCAGGGATGAACACTGAAGCTTTCTTT. It yields the protein CASSLSPGMNTEAFF.

The chain joins TRBV18 to TRBJ2-7, with 9 bases fitting TRBD1. Germline V gene data show CDR1 as KGHSH and CDR2 as LQKENI. V gave up 2 bases and J gave up 0 bases; unmatched junction bases: 8. CDR3 length equals 17 residues. The CDR3 sequence is CASSPATGTGFSYEQYF. DNA of the CDR3: TGTGCCAGCTCACCAGCTACCGGGACAGGGTTCTCCTACGAGCAGTACTTC.

The chain has TRBV4-1 and TRBJ2-5, with 7 bases fitting TRBD2. This CDR3 region has 18 residues. CDR1 is MGHRA and CDR2 is YSYEKL in the germline V gene. V lost 1 base to trimming and J lost 5 bases; unmatched junction nucleotides: 16. Here the CDR3 DNA reads TGCGCCAGCAGCCAAGGGGTCATGGTGGGAGGGCCTAAGGAGACCCAGTACTTC. Encoded protein: CASSQGVMVGGPKETQYF.

This clone was seen more than once but under ten times. This chain connects TRBV9 to TRBJ2-2; TRBD1 aligns across 8 bases. V dropped 6 bases and J dropped 0; count of bases not matched to a gene: 4. The CDR3 is 15 amino acids. CDR1 is SGDLS and CDR2 is YYNGEE in the germline V gene. In DNA, the CDR3 is TGTGCCAGCAATCCGGGACAGGCGAACACCGGGGAGCTGTTTTTT. It yields the protein CASNPGQANTGELFF.

The V and J genes are TRBV13 and TRBJ2-5; D is possibly TRBD1 (6 bases). CDR1 is PRHDT, CDR2 FYEKMQ, per germline (reference sequence). The V and J ends lost 5 bases and 6 bases respectively, with 22 bases between them. This CDR3 has 16 amino acids. The CDR3: CASSPEAGQGIKTQYF. The DNA for the CDR3 is TGTGCCAGCAGCCCGGAAGCCGGGCAGGGGATCAAGACCCAGTACTTC. The full variable domain, with the rest looked up from reference TRBV13 and TRBJ2-5, is AAGVIQSPRHLIKEKRETATLKCYPIPRHDTVYWYQQGPGQDPQFLISFYEKMQSDKGSIPDRFSAQQFSDYHSELNMSSLELGDSALYFCASSPEAGQGIKTQYFGPGTRLLVL.

This rearrangement joins TRBV7-2 to TRBJ1-2, with D unclear. The CDR3 is 15 residues long. Trimming cost V 1 base and J 4 bases, with 13 bases left between them. The germline V gene encodes CDR1 SGHTA and CDR2 FQGNSA. The CDR3 DNA follows: TGTGCCAGCAGCTTAGGGACTTCGGGTGGCTATGGCTACACCTTC. Amino acids: CASSLGTSGGYGYTF.

The V and J genes are TRBV7-9 and TRBJ1-6, with TRBD1 identical over 8 bases. This CDR3 spans 16 amino acids. The ends lost 5 bases at V and 6 bases at J; junction bases unmatched: 9. The germline V gene has CDR1 SEHNR and CDR2 FQNEAQ (reference sequence). The CDR3 DNA is TGTGCCAGCAGCCCAATTCAGACAGGGGTTAATTCACCCCTCCACTTT. It yields the protein CASSPIQTGVNSPLHF. The full variable domain, in which reference TRBV7-9 and TRBJ1-6 provide the parts outside the CDR3, is DTGVSQNPRHKITKRGQNVTFRCDPISEHNRLYWYRQTLGQGPEFLTYFQNEAQLEKSRLLSDRFSAERPKGSFSTLEIQRTEQGDSAMYLCASSPIQTGVNSPLHFGNGTRLTVT.

In this sample, this clone turned up a few times. The genes are TRBV7-2 and TRBJ2-2, with D uncertain. V lost 3 bases to trimming and J lost 0 bases, with 8 bases between them. Germline V gene lookup returns CDR1 SGHTA and CDR2 FQGNSA. This CDR3 has 15 amino acids. In DNA, the CDR3 is TGTGCCAGCAGCTTGTCACAAACGAACACCGGGGAGCTGTTTTTT. Protein product: CASSLSQTNTGELFF.

The V gene is TRBV6-1, the J gene TRBJ1-5; 7 bases match TRBD1. With V trimmed by 6 bases and J by 7 bases, 9 bases remained unmatched. The CDR3 totals 14 residues. The germline V gene has CDR1 MNHNS and CDR2 SASEGT. The CDR3 loop is CASSRTGGGQPQHF. CDR3 sequence (DNA): TGTGCCAGCAGCCGGACAGGCGGGGGGCAGCCCCAGCATTTT.

The genes are TRBV18 and TRBJ1-2, with 12 bases aligning to TRBD1. Looked up from germline, CDR1 is KGHSH and CDR2 is LQKENI. This CDR3 contains 15 residues. V lost 3 bases, J lost 6 bases, and 5 bases stayed unmatched. CDR3: CASSPGTGGGDGYTF. The CDR3 nucleotides are TGTGCCAGCTCACCCGGGACAGGGGGCGGTGATGGCTACACCTTC.

The chain uses TRBV19 and TRBJ2-3; 7 bases match TRBD2. The V gene's germline CDR1 is LNHDA and CDR2 SQIVND (reference sequence). The CDR3 consists of 16 residues. V lost 10 bases and J lost 1; bases outside the gene matches: 14. CDR3 sequence reads: CATLGGVGGGTDTQYF. In nucleotides, the CDR3 is TGTGCCACTCTGGGGGGGGTTGGAGGTGGCACAGATACGCAGTATTTT.

The V and J genes are TRBV2 and TRBJ2-5, with D possibly being TRBD2 (5 bases). The V end was cut by 7 bases, the J end by 1 base, with 10 bases between. Germline CDR1 SNHLY, CDR2 FYNNEI. The CDR3 spans 13 residues. The CDR3 region is CASTAESQETQYF. CDR3 coding DNA: TGTGCCAGCACAGCGGAGTCCCAAGAGACCCAGTACTTC.

The V gene is TRBV27, the J gene TRBJ2-5; TRBD2 is a possible D gene (6 bases). Germline V CDR1 and CDR2: MNHEY, SMNVEV (reference sequence). The CDR3 has 13 amino acids. The V end was cut by 6 bases, the J end by 2 bases, with 10 bases between. As DNA, the CDR3 is TGTGCCAGCAGGGCTAGCGTACAAGAGACCCAGTACTTC. This encodes CASRASVQETQYF.

A word on this clone: Sequence at one end of the junction differs from germline and may be a read error. The chain recombines TRBV7-9 with TRBJ2-7, with TRBD1 matching over 7 bases. Germline-derived CDR1 and CDR2 are SEHNR and FQNEAQ (reference sequence). The CDR3 runs to 15 residues. CDR3 region: CSSSPPGQRTYEQYF. The CDR3 DNA sequence: TGTTCCAGCAGCCCGCCGGGACAGCGTACCTACGAGCAGTACTTC.

This clone was seen a handful of times. J is TRBJ1-5 and V is TRBV19, with D unresolved. The CDR3 extends over 15 amino acids. Germline assignment: CDR1 LNHDA and CDR2 SQIVND (reference sequence). Between the trimmed V and J ends, which lost 6 bases and 0 bases, there was a span of 12 bases. The CDR3 reads CASRWETFSNQPQHF. DNA of the CDR3: TGTGCCAGTAGATGGGAGACCTTTAGCAATCAGCCCCAGCATTTT.

V and J are TRBV19 and TRBJ2-6, with D hard to call. The germline V and J ends were trimmed by 1 base and 3 bases, with 10 bases remaining between them. Germline values: CDR1 LNHDA, CDR2 SQIVND (reference sequence). The CDR3 is made up of 16 amino acids. The CDR3 sequence: CASSIVAMSGANVLTF. In nucleotides, the CDR3 is TGTGCCAGTAGTATAGTCGCGATGAGTGGGGCCAACGTCCTGACTTTC.

The rearrangement joins TRBV29-1 to TRBJ2-2, with TRBD1 matching over 10 bases. The CDR3 runs 15 residues. V lost 4 bases, J lost 5 bases, and 7 bases stayed unmatched. The germline V gene encodes CDR1 SQVTM and CDR2 ANQGSEA. CDR3 sequence (DNA): TGCAGCGTTGGAGCCGGGACAGGGGTTACCGGGGAGCTGTTTTTT. Translated: CSVGAGTGVTGELFF.

The rearrangement uses TRBV5-1 and TRBJ1-2; 10 nucleotides match TRBD1. The V segment lost 3 bases and the J segment 0 bases; nucleotides outside the gene matches: 5. This CDR3 has 16 amino acids. Germline V gene data show CDR1 as SGHRS and CDR2 as YFSETQ. The CDR3 region is CASSSDRGVPNYGYTF. The CDR3 coding sequence is TGCGCCAGCAGCTCGGACAGGGGGGTACCTAACTATGGCTACACCTTC. Based on the CDR3 plus reference TRBV5-1 and TRBJ1-2, the full variable domain is KAGVTQTPRYLIKTRGQQVTLSCSPISGHRSVSWYQQTPGQGLQFLFEYFSETQRNKGNFPGRFSGRQFSNSRSEMNVSTLELGDSALYLCASSSDRGVPNYGYTFGSGTRLTVV.

The V gene is TRBV15, the J gene TRBJ2-5, with TRBD1 identical over 9 bases. The length of the CDR3 is 14 residues. Germline CDR1 reads LNHNV; CDR2 reads YYDKDF (reference sequence). V dropped 7 bases and J dropped 2; count of bases not matched to a gene: 5. The CDR3 sequence: CATNPGQGQETQYF. CDR3 nucleotide sequence: TGTGCCACCAACCCGGGACAGGGACAAGAGACCCAGTACTTC.

CDR3 loop: CASRLFGRGKTEAFF. In DNA, the CDR3 is TGTGCAAGTCGCTTATTCGGCAGGGGCAAGACTGAAGCTTTCTTT. This chain uses TRBV12-2 with TRBJ1-1; the table's D call, TRBD1, has no DNA check behind it. TRBV12-2 is labeled a pseudogene. This CDR3 is built from 15 residues.

The CDR3 region has the DNA TGTGCCAGCAGTGAAGGGCAGGGGAAAACTAACTATGGCTACACCTTC. Its translation: CASSEGQGKTNYGYTF. The chain couples TRBV6-1 to TRBJ1-2; a weak D match, TRBD1 (6 bases). Germline V gene lookup returns CDR1 MNHNS and CDR2 SASEGT. Trimming cost V 1 base and J 0 bases, with 12 bases left between them. The CDR3 covers 16 residues.

The chain combines TRBV18 with TRBJ2-2; possible D gene TRBD2, 5 bases. Deletions cut 3 bases from V and 1 base from J, with 9 bases between. CDR1 is KGHSH and CDR2 is LQKENI in the germline V gene. The CDR3 runs 15 residues. The CDR3 region has the DNA TGTGCCAGCTCACCTACAGCGGTGAACACCGGGGAGCTGTTTTTT. This encodes CASSPTAVNTGELFF.

This chain uses TRBV7-9 with TRBJ2-5; 8 bases agree with TRBD1. The CDR3 contains 17 residues. From germline, CDR1 is SEHNR and CDR2 FQNEAQ (reference sequence). V shed 1 base, J shed 4 bases, and the junction held 11 bases outside the gene matches. The CDR3 sequence: CASSLGRGQDVGETQYF. The CDR3 DNA reads as TGTGCCAGCAGCTTAGGCCGGGGACAGGATGTTGGAGAGACCCAGTACTTC.

The chain has TRBV7-2 and TRBJ2-5; 11 bases fit TRBD2. Germline V gene data show CDR1 as SGHTA and CDR2 as FQGNSA. With 1 base clipped from V and 4 bases from J, the junction kept 2 bases outside the gene matches. The CDR3 is 15 amino acids. In DNA form, the CDR3 reads TGTGCCAGCAGCTTAGTAGCGGGGGGGCCAGAGACCCAGTACTTC. Encoded protein: CASSLVAGGPETQYF. The variable domain in full, with the rest retrieved from reference TRBV7-2 and TRBJ2-5, is GAGVSQSPSNKVTEKGKDVELRCDPISGHTALYWYRQSLGQGLEFLIYFQGNSAPDKSGLPSDRFSAERTGGSVSTLTIQRTQQEDSAVYLCASSLVAGGPETQYFGPGTRLLVL.

The chain carries TRBV15 and TRBJ2-7, with a weak D call TRBD1 (5 bases). Trimming removed 3 bases from V and 3 bases from J, with 18 bases in between. The CDR3 has 16 amino acids. Germline V gives CDR1 LNHNV, CDR2 YYDKDF (reference sequence). CDR3 in amino acids: CATSRGLGPRHYEQYF. CDR3 coding DNA: TGTGCCACCAGCAGGGGTTTGGGGCCGCGACACTACGAGCAGTACTTC.

The gene calls are TRBV7-2 and TRBJ2-7; 7 positions match TRBD2. Looked up from germline, CDR1 is SGHTA and CDR2 is FQGNSA. This CDR3 is built from 15 residues. V trimming: 4 bases; J trimming: 3 bases; junction bases outside the gene matches: 9. The CDR3 protein is CASSSGLGGYYEQYF. For the CDR3, the DNA is TGTGCCAGCAGCTCCGGTTTGGGGGGGTACTACGAGCAGTACTTC.

The gene calls are TRBV5-4 and TRBJ2-2, with D possibly being TRBD2 (5 bases). The V gene lost 4 bases and the J gene lost 6 bases, with 10 bases spanning the gap. The CDR3 has 13 amino acids. Germline V CDR1 and CDR2: SGHNT, YYREEE (reference sequence). CDR3 loop: CASSVRGPGELFF. For the CDR3, the DNA is TGTGCCAGCAGCGTTCGAGGGCCCGGGGAGCTGTTTTTT. The full variable domain, with the rest looked up from reference TRBV5-4 and TRBJ2-2, is ETGVTQSPTHLIKTRGQQVTLRCSSQSGHNTVSWYQQALGQGPQFIFQYYREEENGRGNFPPRFSGLQFPNYSSELNVNALELDDSALYLCASSVRGPGELFFGEGSRLTVL.

Concerning this clone itself: Relative to the germline gene, one junction end is altered; a read error may explain this. The chain has TRBV12-5 and TRBJ1-4; D is undetermined. From germline, CDR1 is LGHNT and CDR2 FRNRAP. The CDR3 spans 12 residues. The CDR3 DNA reads as TGTGCTAGTGGTTTGGTACGGGAAATACTGTTTTTT. It translates to CASGLVREILFF.

The chain carries TRBV5-1 and TRBJ2-3; unclear D gene. Germline V gene data show CDR1 as SGHRS and CDR2 as YFSETQ. The CDR3 spans 15 residues. V gave up 0 bases and J gave up 1 base, with 9 bases separating them. The CDR3 is CASSLGGLGTDTQYF. The DNA of the CDR3 is TGCGCCAGCAGCTTGGGAGGTTTAGGCACAGATACGCAGTATTTT.

This clone is a singleton in its sample. The rearrangement links TRBV4-1 to TRBJ2-5, with D maybe TRBD1 (6 bases). Germline-derived CDR1 and CDR2 are MGHRA and YSYEKL. There are 18 residues in the CDR3. The germline V and J ends were trimmed by 0 bases and 1 base, with 18 bases remaining between them. As DNA, the CDR3 is TGCGCCAGCAGCCAAGAGATCGACAGGACAGCCGGCCAAGAGACCCAGTACTTC. Amino acid sequence: CASSQEIDRTAGQETQYF.